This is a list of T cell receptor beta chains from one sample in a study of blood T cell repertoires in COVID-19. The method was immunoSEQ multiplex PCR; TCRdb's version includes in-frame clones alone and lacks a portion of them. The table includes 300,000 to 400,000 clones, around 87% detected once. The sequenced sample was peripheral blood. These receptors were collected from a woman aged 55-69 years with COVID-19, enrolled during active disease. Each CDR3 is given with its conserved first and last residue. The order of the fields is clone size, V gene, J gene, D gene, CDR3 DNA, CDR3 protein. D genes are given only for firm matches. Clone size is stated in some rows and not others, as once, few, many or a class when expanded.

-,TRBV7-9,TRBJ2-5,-,TGTGCCAGCAGCAAGGCTAGTTTCCTAGAGACCCAGTACTTC,CASSKASFLETQYF
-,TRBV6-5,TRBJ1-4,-,TGTGCCAGCAGAGGAAACAGAGCTAATGAAAAACTGTTTTTT,CASRGNRANEKLFF
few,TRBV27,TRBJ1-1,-,TGTGCCAGCAGCCCAGGAGCGGGAAACACTGAAGCTTTCTTT,CASSPGAGNTEAFF
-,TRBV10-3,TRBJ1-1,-,TGTGCCATCAGTGAGTCAGCCGTGGACACTGAAGCTTTCTTT,CAISESAVDTEAFF
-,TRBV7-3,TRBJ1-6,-,TGTGCCAGCAGCTTAGGGGGGACGCCCGGAGCCTATAATTCACCCCTCCACTTT,CASSLGGTPGAYNSPLHF
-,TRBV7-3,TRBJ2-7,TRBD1,TGTGCCAGCAGCTTAAACAGGGGGCCCTACGAGCAGTACTTC,CASSLNRGPYEQYF
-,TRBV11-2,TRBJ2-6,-,TGTGCCAGCAGCTCCGGCGGGGTTTCCAGCTCTGGGGCCAACGTCCTGACTTTC,CASSSGGVSSSGANVLTF
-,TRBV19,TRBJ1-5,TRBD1,TGTGCCAGTAGAAATCGGACAGGGAACCAGCCCCAGCATTTT,CASRNRTGNQPQHF
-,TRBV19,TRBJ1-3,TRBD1,TGTGCCAGTAGTATCCAGGGGGAAAACACCATATATTTT,CASSIQGENTIYF
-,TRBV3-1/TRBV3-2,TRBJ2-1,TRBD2,TGTGCCAGCAGCCAAGCTAGCGGAGAGCAGTTCTTC,CASSQASGEQFF
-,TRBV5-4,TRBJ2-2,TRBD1,TGTGCCAGCAGCCAGGATGCAGGGGGTACCGGGGAGCTGTTTTTT,CASSQDAGGTGELFF
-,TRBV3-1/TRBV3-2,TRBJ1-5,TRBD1,TGTGCCAGCAGCCAGGGGACAGGGGGTAGCAATCAGCCCCAGCATTTT,CASSQGTGGSNQPQHF
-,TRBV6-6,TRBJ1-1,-,TGTGCCAGCAGTTACCCGCCTGGGAGTCTTAACACTGAAGCTTTCTTT,CASSYPPGSLNTEAFF
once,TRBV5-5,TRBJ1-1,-,TGTGCCAGCACCCCACGGGGGGGGGCAGGGGACACTGAAGCTTTCTTT,CASTPRGGAGDTEAFF
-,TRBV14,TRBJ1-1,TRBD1,TGTGCCAGCAGCCCCTCGAAACAGGGGGCCACTGAAGCTTTCTTT,CASSPSKQGATEAFF
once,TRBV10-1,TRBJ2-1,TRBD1,TGCGCCAGCAGTGAGAGGTCAGGGGGCCAGGGGAATGAGCAGTTCTTC,CASSERSGGQGNEQFF
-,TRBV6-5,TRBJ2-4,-,TGTGCCAGCATCCCAGAATTAGCCAAAAACATTCAGTACTTC,CASIPELAKNIQYF
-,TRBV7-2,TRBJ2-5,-,TGTGCCAGCAGCCCAGCCCTACAGGGAGGGGAGACCCAGTACTTC,CASSPALQGGETQYF
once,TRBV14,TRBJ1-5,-,TGTGCCAGCAGCCAAGAATGGTTACACCTCCACCCCCAGCATTTT,CASSQEWLHLHPQHF
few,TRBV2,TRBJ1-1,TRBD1,TGTGCCAGCAGTGTGCAGGGGGACACTGAAGCTTTCTTT,CASSVQGDTEAFF
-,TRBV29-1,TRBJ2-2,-,TGCAGCGTGAGCGGAGGAGGCCGGGACACCGGGGAGCTGTTTTTT,CSVSGGGRDTGELFF
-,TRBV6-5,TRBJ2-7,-,TGTGCCAGCAGGCGGGACTACGAGCAGTACTTC,CASRRDYEQYF
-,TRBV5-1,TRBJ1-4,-,TGCGCCAGCAGCTTGGCCGGGAGGGAAAAACTGTTTTTT,CASSLAGREKLFF
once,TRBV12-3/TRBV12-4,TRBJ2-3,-,TGTGCCAGCAGTAACAGGGTTCAGGATACGCAGTATTTT,CASSNRVQDTQYF
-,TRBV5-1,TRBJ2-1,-,TGCGCCAGCAGCCCCTGGGCCGCCCAGGGTTGGTCCTACAATGAGCAGTTCTTC,CASSPWAAQGWSYNEQFF
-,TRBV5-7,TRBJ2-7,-,TGTGCCAGCAGCCGCGTCTACTCGCACGAGCAGTACTTC,CASSRVYSHEQYF
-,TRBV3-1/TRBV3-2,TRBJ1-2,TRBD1,TGTGCCAGCAGCCTTCGACAGGGGATGTATGGCTACACCTTC,CASSLRQGMYGYTF
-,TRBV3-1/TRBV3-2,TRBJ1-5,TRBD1,TGTGCCAGCAGCCAGGGACAGGGGATCGATCAGCCCCAGCATTTT,CASSQGQGIDQPQHF
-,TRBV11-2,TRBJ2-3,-,TGTGCCAGCAGCTTAGGACAGGTGTTGCAGTCCGATACGCAGTATTTT,CASSLGQVLQSDTQYF
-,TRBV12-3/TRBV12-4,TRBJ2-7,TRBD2,TGTGCCAGCAGACTAGCGGGGGCCTACGAGCAGTACTTC,CASRLAGAYEQYF
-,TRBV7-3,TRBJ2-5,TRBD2,TGTGCCAGCAGCCCCCGGACTAGCGGGGTCGATGAGACCCAGTACTTC,CASSPRTSGVDETQYF
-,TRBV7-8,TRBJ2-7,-,TGTGCCAGCAGCTTAGATGAGGGCTCCTACGAGCAGTACTTC,CASSLDEGSYEQYF
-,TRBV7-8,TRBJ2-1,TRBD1,TGTGCCAGCAGCTTATTTGGACAGGGGTTCAATGAGCAGTTCTTC,CASSLFGQGFNEQFF
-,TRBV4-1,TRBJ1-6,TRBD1,TGCGCCAGCAGCCAAGAACAGGGGTACTCACCCCTCCACTTT,CASSQEQGYSPLHF
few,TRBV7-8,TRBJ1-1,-,TGTGCCAGCAGCCTACAGGGTCCTGAAGCTTTCTTT,CASSLQGPEAFF
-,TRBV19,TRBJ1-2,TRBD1,TGTGCCAGTAATCCGGGACAGGGGGCGAACTATGGCTACACCTTC,CASNPGQGANYGYTF
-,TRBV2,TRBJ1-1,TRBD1,TGTGCCGGCAACAGGGGAAGTTGGACTGAAGCTTTCTTT,CAGNRGSWTEAFF
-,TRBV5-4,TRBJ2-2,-,TGTGCCAGCAGCTTGGTCCTGAACACCGGGGAGCTGTTTTTT,CASSLVLNTGELFF
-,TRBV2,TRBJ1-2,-,TGTGCCAGCAGTTATCCCTTGGCCTATGGCTACACCTTC,CASSYPLAYGYTF
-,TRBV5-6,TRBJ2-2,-,TGTGCCAGCAGCCTGGGACAGAACACCGGGGAGCTGTTTTTT,CASSLGQNTGELFF
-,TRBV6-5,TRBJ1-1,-,TGTGCCAGCAGTAGATCCAGGGAAACCCATGAAGCTTTCTTT,CASSRSRETHEAFF
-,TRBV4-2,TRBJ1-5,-,TGTGCCAGCAGTCCCTTCGAGGGACAGCCCCAGCATTTT,CASSPFEGQPQHF
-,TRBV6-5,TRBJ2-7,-,TGTGCCAGCAGTTTCGACGGGGTTACCTACGAGCAGTACTTC,CASSFDGVTYEQYF
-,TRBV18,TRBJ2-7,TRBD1,TGTGCCAGCTCACCACAGGACAGGGGTGGTGAGCAGTACTTC,CASSPQDRGGEQYF
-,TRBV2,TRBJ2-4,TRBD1,TGTGCCAGCAGTTACAGGGGAAACATTCAGTACTTC,CASSYRGNIQYF
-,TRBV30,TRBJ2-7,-,TGTGCCTGGCAAAGGACAGCCGACTACGAGCAGTACTTC,CAWQRTADYEQYF
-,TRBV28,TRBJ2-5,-,TGTGCCAGCAGTTTCAGGGCTCAAGAGACCCAGTACTTC,CASSFRAQETQYF
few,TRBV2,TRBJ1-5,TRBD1,TGTGCCAGCAGTGTAGACAGGGGCGACCAGCCCCAGCATTTT,CASSVDRGDQPQHF
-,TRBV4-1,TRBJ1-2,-,TGCGCCAGCAGCCAAGATGTAGGAGCTGGCTATGGCTACACCTTC,CASSQDVGAGYGYTF
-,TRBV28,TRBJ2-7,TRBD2,TGTGCCAGCAGCCCCACTGGCGGGGGGCCCTCCTACGAGCAGTACTTC,CASSPTGGGPSYEQYF
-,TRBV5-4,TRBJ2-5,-,TGTGCCAGCAGCCTCCCCTCGGGGGCGGGGGAGCCCAAGACCCAGTACTTC,CASSLPSGAGEPKTQYF
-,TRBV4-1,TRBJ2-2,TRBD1,TGCGCCAGCAGCCAGGTTGCAAGACAGGGGCCTACGGGCCCCCGGGAGCTGTTTTTT,CASSQVARQGPTGPRELFF
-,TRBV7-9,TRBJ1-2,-,TGTGCCAGCAGCTCCGAGCGAACTAACTATGGCTACACCTTC,CASSSERTNYGYTF